This T cell receptor beta chain came from a study of Ad26.COV2.S vaccination and SARS-CoV-2 variants. Study background: Donor was one of the participants in the Ad26.COV2.S arm of the COV1001 trial. Recipients of Ad26.COV2.S got it intramuscularly, once or twice 56 days apart.

Assay used: immunoSEQ multiplex PCR; TCRdb lists only in-frame clones, some missing. The table includes some 460,000 clones, roughly nine tenths detected once. Treatment: 15 to 20 received Ad26.COV2.S at low or high dose, single or two shots; roughly 5 received placebo; per-sample allocation not given. The samples date from day 63 after the first vaccine or placebo injection. Sequences were derived from peripheral blood, sampled in a trial of Ad26.COV2.S vaccine versus placebo. The sequence derives from a person between 18 and 65 years old who received the Ad26.COV2.S COVID-19 vaccine or a placebo.

DNA for the CDR3: TGTGCCAGCAGCTTACAGCGGGGGGGCCATGAGCAGTTCTTC. It yields the protein CASSLQRGGHEQFF. This chain connects TRBV13 to TRBJ2-1; 10 bases map to TRBD2. CDR3 length: 14 amino acids. The trim removed 2 bases at V and 8 bases at J, leaving 3 bases unmatched. The germline V gene encodes CDR1 PRHDT and CDR2 FYEKMQ (reference sequence).